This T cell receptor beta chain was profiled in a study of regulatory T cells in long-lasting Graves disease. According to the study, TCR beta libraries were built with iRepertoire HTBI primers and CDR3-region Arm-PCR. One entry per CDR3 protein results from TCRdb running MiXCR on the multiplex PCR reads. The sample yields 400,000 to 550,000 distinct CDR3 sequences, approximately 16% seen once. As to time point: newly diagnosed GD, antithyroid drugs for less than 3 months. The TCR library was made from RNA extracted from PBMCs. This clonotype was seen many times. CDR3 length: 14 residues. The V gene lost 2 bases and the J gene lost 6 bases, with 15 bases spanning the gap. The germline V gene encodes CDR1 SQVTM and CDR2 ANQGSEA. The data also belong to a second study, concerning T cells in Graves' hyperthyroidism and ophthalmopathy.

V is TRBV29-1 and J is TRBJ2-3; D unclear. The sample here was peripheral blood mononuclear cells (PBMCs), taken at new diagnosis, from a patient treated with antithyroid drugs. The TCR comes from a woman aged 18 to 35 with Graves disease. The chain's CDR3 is CSVEPPDGVDTQYF. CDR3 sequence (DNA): TGCAGCGTTGAACCCCCGGACGGAGTGGATACGCAGTATTTT.